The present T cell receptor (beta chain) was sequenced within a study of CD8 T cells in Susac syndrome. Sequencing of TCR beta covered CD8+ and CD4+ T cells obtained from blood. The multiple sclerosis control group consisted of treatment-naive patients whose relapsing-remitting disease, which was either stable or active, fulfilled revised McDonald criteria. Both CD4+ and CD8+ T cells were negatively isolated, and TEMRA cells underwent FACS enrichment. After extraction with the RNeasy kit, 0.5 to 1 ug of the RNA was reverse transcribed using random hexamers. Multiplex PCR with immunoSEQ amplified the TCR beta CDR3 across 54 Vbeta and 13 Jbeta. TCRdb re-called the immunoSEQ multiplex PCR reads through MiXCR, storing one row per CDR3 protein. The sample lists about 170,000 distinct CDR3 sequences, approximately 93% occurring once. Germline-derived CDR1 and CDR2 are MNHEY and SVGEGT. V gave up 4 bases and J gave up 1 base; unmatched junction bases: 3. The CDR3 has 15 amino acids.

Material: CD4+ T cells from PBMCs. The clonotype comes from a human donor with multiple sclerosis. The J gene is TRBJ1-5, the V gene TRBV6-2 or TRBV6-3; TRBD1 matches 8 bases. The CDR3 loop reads CASSSGTGSNQPQHF. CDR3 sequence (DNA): TGTGCCAGCAGTTCGGGGACAGGAAGCAATCAGCCCCAGCATTTT.